What follows are 17 T cell receptor beta chains derived from one specimen sequenced in a study of T cells after yellow fever vaccination. TCRdb reprocessed the 5' RACE reads via MiXCR and lists one record per CDR3 protein. Among some 600,000 distinct CDR3 sequences listed, less than 20% were seen once. The source was PBMCs, collected about 5 days after the first yellow fever vaccination. The receptors here all came from a man younger than 35 who received the YFV17D yellow fever vaccine.

This clonotype was found a few times. The J gene is TRBJ1-1, the V gene TRBV7-9; D is possibly TRBD1 (6 bases). Germline V lookup: CDR1 SEHNR, CDR2 FQNEAQ (reference sequence). This CDR3 is built from 15 residues. V lost 1 base, J lost 3 bases, and 12 bases lay in between. CDR3 protein: CASSLVRGADTEAFF. The CDR3 coding sequence is TGTGCCAGCAGCTTAGTTCGGGGGGCAGACACTGAAGCTTTCTTT.

This clonotype was counted a few times. The J gene is TRBJ2-1, the V gene TRBV11-2; D gene uncertain. CDR1 SGHAT and CDR2 FQNNGV come from the germline V gene. The CDR3 sequence is 15 residues long. V shed 2 bases and J shed 4 bases, with 12 bases lying between them. CDR3 DNA: TGTGCCAGCAGCTTAACTGCGGACCTATACAATGAGCAGTTCTTC. Protein product: CASSLTADLYNEQFF.

This clonotype was detected only a few times. The chain is built from TRBV12-3 or TRBV12-4 and TRBJ2-4, with a possible D match to TRBD1 (6 bases). Trimming removed 4 bases at V and 12 bases at J, with 16 bases between. The CDR3 covers 13 residues. The CDR3 protein is CASSSGTLWDQYF. The CDR3 DNA sequence: TGTGCCAGCAGTTCCGGGACACTCTGGGATCAGTACTTC.

The chain recombines TRBV18 with TRBJ2-2; D gene uncertain. V lost 4 bases and J 0 bases, leaving 9 bases between the germline ends. The V gene's germline CDR1 is KGHSH and CDR2 LQKENI. This CDR3 spans 15 amino acids. Here the CDR3 DNA reads TGTGCCAGCTCACGTGGGTACGCGAACACCGGGGAGCTGTTTTTT. It specifies CASSRGYANTGELFF.

The chain has TRBV11-2 and TRBJ2-4; TRBD2 aligns across 7 bases. This CDR3 spans 15 amino acids. The germline CDR1 and CDR2 sequences are SGHAT and FQNNGV. V shed 2 bases, J shed 4 bases, and the junction held 5 bases outside the gene matches. The CDR3 nucleotides are TGTGCCAGCAGCTTAAAGGGTAGCGGGAAAAACATTCAGTACTTC. Translating it yields CASSLKGSGKNIQYF.

The chain couples TRBV4-1 to TRBJ2-2; D ambiguous. The CDR3 loop spans 17 amino acids. V was pared by 0 bases and J by 4 bases, with 15 bases between. Germline V CDR1 and CDR2: MGHRA, YSYEKL. The CDR3 reads CASSQEIRWTGTGELFF. The CDR3 nucleotides are TGCGCCAGCAGCCAAGAGATCCGCTGGACGGGCACCGGGGAGCTGTTTTTT.

This clonotype was picked up a small number of times. The chain couples TRBV6-5 to TRBJ2-5; D is unresolved. The CDR3 is 14 amino acids. Germline V gene sequence: CDR1 MNHEY, CDR2 SVGAGI. Trimming cost V 1 base and J 2 bases, with 8 bases left between them. The DNA for the CDR3 is TGTGCCAGCAGTTACTGGCGACATCAAGAGACCCAGTACTTC. Its protein is CASSYWRHQETQYF.

In its sample, this clonotype was seen many times. This chain connects TRBV4-3 to TRBJ2-3, with D perhaps matching TRBD1 or TRBD2 (5 bases each). Trimming cost V 4 bases and J 3 bases, with 14 bases left between them. There are 15 residues in the CDR3. The germline CDR1 and CDR2 sequences are LGHNA and YSLEER. The CDR3 sequence is CASSPGGGETDTQYF. CDR3 bases: TGCGCCAGCAGCCCGGGTGGGGGAGAAACAGATACGCAGTATTTT.

This clonotype was found many times. The chain employs TRBV20-1 and TRBJ1-5; D gene uncertain. The V gene lost 3 bases and the J gene lost 1 base, with 4 bases spanning the gap. The length of the CDR3 is 12 residues. CDR1 and CDR2 from the germline V gene are DFQATT and SNEGSKA (reference sequence). Written as DNA, the CDR3 is TGCAGTGCTAGGGAGAGCAATCAGCCCCAGCATTTT. Translation: CSARESNQPQHF.

In its sample, this clonotype was seen a few times. This chain links TRBV30 with TRBJ1-2; D may be TRBD1 (6 bases). Germline CDR1 GTSNPN, CDR2 SVGIG (reference sequence). V was pared by 1 base and J by 4 bases, with 10 bases between. The CDR3 is 13 residues long. CDR3 in DNA: TGTGCCTGGAGTGGACAGGCCATCTATGGCTACACCTTC. Translation gives CAWSGQAIYGYTF.

The gene calls are TRBV12-3 or TRBV12-4 and TRBJ1-2; TRBD1 is a possible D gene (6 bases). Between the trimmed V and J ends, which lost 5 bases and 8 bases, there was a span of 12 bases. This CDR3 comprises 12 residues. CDR3 sequence: CASSAGERGYTF. CDR3 sequence (DNA): TGTGCCAGCAGTGCAGGGGAACGGGGCTACACCTTC.

In this sample, this clonotype turned up a few times. The chain is built from TRBV7-9 and TRBJ1-5; no definite D call. Trimming stripped 5 bases from V and 7 bases from J, with 15 bases between. Germline values: CDR1 SEHNR, CDR2 FQNEAQ (reference sequence). CDR3 length equals 14 residues. For the CDR3, the DNA is TGTGCCAGCAGCAAAAAGGGTGTAAGGCAGCCCCAGCATTTT. Translated: CASSKKGVRQPQHF.

This clonotype has at least ten counts. This chain connects TRBV5-1 to TRBJ2-2, with unresolved D. Trimming removed 1 base at V and 0 bases at J, with 7 bases between. The CDR3 consists of 15 residues. The V gene's germline CDR1 is SGHRS and CDR2 YFSETQ. Written as DNA, the CDR3 is TGCGCCAGCAGCTTGAGGGCTTCGAACACCGGGGAGCTGTTTTTT. It yields the protein CASSLRASNTGELFF. The full variable domain, its missing parts supplied by reference TRBV5-1 and TRBJ2-2, is KAGVTQTPRYLIKTRGQQVTLSCSPISGHRSVSWYQQTPGQGLQFLFEYFSETQRNKGNFPGRFSGRQFSNSRSEMNVSTLELGDSALYLCASSLRASNTGELFFGEGSRLTVL.

This clonotype turned up a few times. The V call is TRBV3-1, the J call TRBJ2-3; D is possibly TRBD1 or TRBD2 (5 bases each). There are 14 residues in the CDR3. Trimming took off 0 bases at V and 14 bases at J, with 18 bases between the two ends. Germline V CDR1 and CDR2: LGHDT, YNNKEL (reference sequence). The CDR3 region is CASSQDSGQGKLYF. As DNA, the CDR3 is TGTGCCAGCAGCCAAGATTCGGGGCAGGGAAAACTGTATTTT.

The V call is TRBV5-6, the J call TRBJ2-1, with D uncertain. Germline V CDR1 and CDR2: SGHDT, YYEEEE. This CDR3 comprises 15 residues. The V gene lost 0 bases and the J gene lost 4 bases, with 11 bases spanning the gap. The CDR3 coding sequence is TGTGCCAGCAGCTTGGACGGAAGAAGTTACAATGAGCAGTTCTTC. Translating it yields CASSLDGRSYNEQFF.

This clonotype was recorded a few times. For the CDR3, the DNA is TGTGCCAGCAGCCGCGAACCGGGACTAGCGGGGGGGTTTCAAGGAGCCCAGTACTTC. Amino acids: CASSREPGLAGGFQGAQYF. The rearrangement joins TRBV4-2 to TRBJ2-5, with TRBD2 matching 16 bases. Germline CDR1 and CDR2: LGHNA and YNFKEQ. V shed 4 bases, J shed 9 bases, and the junction held 17 bases outside the gene matches. This CDR3 is 19 amino acids long.

This clonotype was counted between two and nine times. This chain links TRBV7-6 with TRBJ2-3; 12 nucleotides line up with TRBD2. This CDR3 contains 16 residues. Germline lookup yields CDR1 SGHVS and CDR2 FNYEAQ. J gave up 1 base and V 5 bases, and 4 bases lay outside the gene matches. The CDR3 DNA sequence: TGTGCCAGCAGCCGTTGGACTAGCGGGGGCACAGATACGCAGTATTTT. Its translation: CASSRWTSGGTDTQYF.